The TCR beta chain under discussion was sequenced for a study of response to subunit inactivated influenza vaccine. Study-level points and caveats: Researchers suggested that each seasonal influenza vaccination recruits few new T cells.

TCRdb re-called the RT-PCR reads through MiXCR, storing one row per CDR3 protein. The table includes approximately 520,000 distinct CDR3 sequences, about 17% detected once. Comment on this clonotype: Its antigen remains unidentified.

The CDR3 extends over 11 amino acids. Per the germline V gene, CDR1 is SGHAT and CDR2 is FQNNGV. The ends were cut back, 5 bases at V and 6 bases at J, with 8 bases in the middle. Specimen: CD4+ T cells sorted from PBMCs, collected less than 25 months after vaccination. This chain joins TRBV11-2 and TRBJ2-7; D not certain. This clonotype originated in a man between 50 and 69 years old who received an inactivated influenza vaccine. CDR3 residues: CASSLTSEQYF. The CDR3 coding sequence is TGTGCCAGCAGCCTCACCTCCGAGCAGTACTTC.